This T cell receptor (beta chain) appears in the sequencing data of a study of blood T cell repertoires in COVID-19. The overall study: Specimens from acute and convalescent COVID-19 originated in the United States, Italy and Spain. In each case, the material was cDNA or gDNA derived from T cells, B-cell-depleted T cells, or PBMCs.

The CDR3 has 14 residues. The germline CDR1 and CDR2 sequences are MNHEY and SMNVEV (reference sequence). The V gene end was trimmed by 4 bases and the J gene end by 8 bases; junction bases not matched to a gene: 9. Original analysis: Nucleated cell counts were estimated from reference gene primer amplification. The repertoire was sequenced with immunoSEQ multiplex PCR; TCRdb's copy has only in-frame clones and lacks some. That table supplies the V and J calls and clone size; D and trimming were determined from the DNA. Of about 86,000 clones in the sample, approximately 79% were seen once. The chain joins TRBV27 to TRBJ1-2; 8 bases fit TRBD1. The sample taken for sequencing was peripheral blood. This receptor was identified in a man between 65 and 85 years old with acute or convalescent COVID-19. CDR3 region: CASSSRDRSSGYTF. CDR3 in DNA: TGTGCCAGCAGTTCACGGGACAGGTCTTCGGGCTACACCTTC.